Each of the 18 T cell receptor beta chains below was sequenced from the same sample in a study of breast tumors, draining lymph nodes, adjacent tissues. TCRdb independently ran MiXCR on the multiplex PCR reads; one entry per CDR3 protein. The repertoire includes 20,000 or so distinct CDR3 sequences, 43% of them detected once, and about 20% sits in the top ten. Sequencing was done on a sample of breast tumor tissue. Every receptor here comes from a female donor with breast cancer. Some clones in this sample may be carry-over from other donors' samples.

V usage is TRBV6-1 and J usage is TRBJ2-1, with 14 positions matching TRBD2. The J segment lost 7 bases and the V segment lost 4 bases, leaving 3 bases of the junction unmatched. The germline V gene has CDR1 MNHNS and CDR2 SASEGT. The CDR3 totals 15 residues. CDR3 region: CASSATSGRVNEQFF. CDR3 in DNA: TGTGCCAGCAGTGCGACTAGCGGGAGGGTGAATGAGCAGTTCTTC.

At least ten counts were recorded for this clonotype. This rearrangement joins TRBV6-1 to TRBJ2-3, with TRBD2 identical over 7 bases. The V segment lost 3 bases and the J segment 4 bases; nucleotides outside the gene matches: 4. The CDR3 is 14 residues long. Germline CDR1 and CDR2: MNHNS and SASEGT. CDR3 loop: CASSERESPDTQYF. DNA of the CDR3: TGTGCCAGCAGTGAGCGGGAGTCCCCAGATACGCAGTATTTT.

This clonotype was observed many times. This could be a read error, since a much larger clone is one nucleotide away. The chain recombines TRBV11-2 with TRBJ2-7, with no clear D. The CDR3 is 13 amino acids. With 7 bases removed from V and 6 bases from J, the gap between germline ends came to 16 bases. Germline assignment: CDR1 SGHAT and CDR2 FQNNGV. The CDR3 DNA sequence: TGTGCCAGCAATCAGATTACAGCCTCCGAGCAGTACTTC. Translation: CASNQITASEQYF.

The chain is built from TRBV2 and TRBJ2-5, with 8 bases that match TRBD2. Unmatched junction bases numbered 13, after V lost 7 bases and J lost 3 bases. CDR1 is SNHLY, CDR2 FYNNEI, per germline. The CDR3 length is 16 residues. This CDR3 reads CASIGPGTAGEETQYF. The DNA for the CDR3 is TGTGCCAGCATTGGTCCCGGAACAGCGGGAGAAGAGACCCAGTACTTC.

As to this clonotype: One junction end disagrees with the germline gene, perhaps due to a read error. The V and J genes are TRBV7-7 and TRBJ2-5; D gene unclear. The V gene's germline CDR1 is SSHAT and CDR2 FNYEAQ (reference sequence). The CDR3 contains 17 residues. DNA of the CDR3: TGTGCTAGCAGCCCCCGCGGAGCTAACGGTCTACAAGAGACCCAGTACTTC. Its translation is CASSPRGANGLQETQYF.

This clonotype is categorized as large. The chain uses TRBV20-1 and TRBJ2-3; no reliable D call. Trimming pared 5 bases from V and 6 bases from J, leaving 9 bases between. The CDR3 length is 11 residues. From germline, CDR1 is DFQATT and CDR2 SNEGSKA (reference sequence). CDR3 region: CSAPPPDTQYF. The CDR3 DNA reads TGCAGTGCTCCTCCACCTGATACGCAGTATTTT.

The gene calls are TRBV7-4 and TRBJ2-1; 14 nucleotides agree with TRBD2. The CDR3 runs to 13 residues. V lost 5 bases, J lost 13 bases, and 4 bases stayed unmatched. CDR1 SGHVT and CDR2 SQSDAQ come from the germline V gene. The CDR3 spells CASSAGLAGVQFF. The CDR3 region has the DNA TGTGCCAGCAGCGCGGGACTAGCGGGAGTACAGTTCTTC. Complete variable domain (other parts from reference TRBV7-4 and TRBJ2-1): GAGVSQSPRYKVAKRGRDVALRCDSISGHVTLYWYRQTLGQGSEVLTYSQSDAQRDKSGRPSGRFSAERPERSVSTLKIQRTEQGDSAVYLCASSAGLAGVQFFGPGTRLTVL.

This clonotype was seen ten or more times. V and J are TRBV4-3 and TRBJ2-1; 7 bases fit TRBD2. CDR1 is LGHNA and CDR2 is YSLEER in the germline V gene. V lost 2 bases, J lost 4 bases, and 5 bases stayed unmatched. This CDR3 spans 15 amino acids. The CDR3 coding sequence is TGCGCCAGCAGCCAATATCGCGGGAGATACAATGAGCAGTTCTTC. Translated, it gives CASSQYRGRYNEQFF.

This clonotype was detected many times. The chain couples TRBV19 to TRBJ1-3; D remains ambiguous. This CDR3 has 13 residues. V lost 5 bases and J lost 0, with 5 bases in between. Germline values: CDR1 LNHDA, CDR2 SQIVND (reference sequence). The CDR3 sequence is CASSPSSGNTIYF. The CDR3 DNA reads as TGTGCCAGTAGTCCAAGCTCTGGAAACACCATATATTTT.

The J gene is TRBJ2-1, the V gene TRBV24-1; 11 bases line up with TRBD2. The V segment lost 4 bases and the J segment 3 bases; nucleotides outside the gene matches: 4. The CDR3 is made up of 16 amino acids. Per germline, CDR1 KGHDR and CDR2 SFDVKD. The CDR3 coding sequence is TGTGCCACCAGTGAAACTAGCGGGAGAGGCTACAATGAGCAGTTCTTC. This gives the protein CATSETSGRGYNEQFF.

The table lists this clonotype with many counts. The chain combines TRBV24-1 with TRBJ2-2, with TRBD2 matching over 11 bases. V lost 2 bases, J lost 8 bases, and 12 bases stayed unmatched. This CDR3 has 18 amino acids. Germline V gene sequence: CDR1 KGHDR, CDR2 SFDVKD. The CDR3 protein is CATSDSPTSGSGWGELFF. CDR3 DNA sequence: TGTGCCACCAGTGATTCTCCCACTAGCGGGAGTGGTTGGGGGGAGCTGTTTTTT.

This clonotype was seen a few times. The chain carries TRBV7-9 and TRBJ1-1; no reliable D call. The CDR3 covers 13 residues. The germline V and J ends were trimmed by 5 bases and 1 base, with 8 bases remaining between them. Germline CDR1 and CDR2: SEHNR and FQNEAQ (reference sequence). The DNA of the CDR3 is TGTGCCAGCAGCATCGGAGGGAACACTGAAGCTTTCTTT. This translates into CASSIGGNTEAFF.

This clonotype was seen more than once but under ten times. This sequence joins TRBV28 and TRBJ1-3; D is unresolved. Trimming removed 8 bases at V and 4 bases at J, with 9 bases between. This CDR3 is 12 amino acids long. Per germline, CDR1 MDHEN and CDR2 SYDVKM. The CDR3 loop is CASGRSGNTIYF. As DNA, the CDR3 is TGTGCCAGCGGACGCAGCGGAAACACCATATATTTT.

This clonotype was seen many times. The chain combines TRBV5-1 with TRBJ2-7, with TRBD1 matching 10 bases. CDR3 length: 14 residues. From germline, CDR1 is SGHRS and CDR2 YFSETQ. V lost 4 bases and J lost 2; bases outside the gene matches: 3. The CDR3 loop is CASSTGQGAYEQYF. Here the CDR3 DNA reads TGCGCCAGCAGCACCGGACAGGGGGCCTACGAGCAGTACTTC. Full variable domain (missing parts from reference TRBV5-1 and TRBJ2-7): KAGVTQTPRYLIKTRGQQVTLSCSPISGHRSVSWYQQTPGQGLQFLFEYFSETQRNKGNFPGRFSGRQFSNSRSEMNVSTLELGDSALYLCASSTGQGAYEQYFGPGTRLTVT.

This clonotype appeared many times. The chain carries TRBV6-6 and TRBJ2-1; 8 nucleotides align to TRBD2. CDR1 MNHNY and CDR2 SVGAGI come from the germline V gene (reference sequence). This CDR3 comprises 17 residues. The junction had 14 bases not matched to a gene; V was cut back by 0 bases and J by 10 bases. The CDR3 nucleotides are TGTGCCAGCAGTTACTCTATGATAGCGGGACATCCCCGAGAGCAGTTCTTC. Amino acid sequence: CASSYSMIAGHPREQFF.

This clonotype has only one observation. The chain uses TRBV28 and TRBJ2-7; D not resolved. Trimming took 2 bases from V and 2 from J, leaving 10 bases between them. Per germline, CDR1 MDHEN and CDR2 SYDVKM. The CDR3 runs to 14 residues. CDR3 in amino acids: CASSLQERPYEQYF. DNA for the CDR3: TGTGCCAGCAGTTTACAGGAGAGACCCTACGAGCAGTACTTC.

Concerning this clonotype: It is unclear where the CDR3 begins or ends on the DNA, so no DNA is shown, and the CDR3 is as TCRdb lists it. V is TRBV7-2 and J is TRBJ2-1. With termini counted, the CDR3 has 21 amino acids. Germline V gives CDR1 SGHTA, CDR2 FQGNSA. The CDR3 loop is CASSFYICSAYGEFLGDEQFF.

The V gene is TRBV14, the J gene TRBJ2-7; D possibly corresponds to TRBD2 (6 bases). V was pared by 2 bases and J by 6 bases, with 8 bases between. The germline gives CDR1 SGHDN, CDR2 FVKESK. This CDR3 has 12 residues. For the CDR3, the DNA is TGTGCCAGCAGCCAATGGGGAGGCGAGCAGTACTTC. Translating gives CASSQWGGEQYF.